The sequence of this T cell receptor beta chain was determined in a study of shared clonotypes between healthy human individuals. Study results and caveats: Sharing across several donors was seen in 4.5% to 5.5% of naive CD4 clonotypes. Non-shared clonotypes had lower generation probabilities than those shared by all four donors.

Produced via immunoSEQ multiplex PCR; TCRdb's table is partial and in-frame only. The sample includes about 1.5 million clones, about 98% of them seen just once. Points on this clone: What it binds is not known.

The specimen sequenced was naive CD4+ T cells sorted from blood. Subset in this sample: CD45RA+ positively selected. This TCR came from a man between 25 and 39 years old in good health.

The CDR3 nucleotides read TGTGCCAGCAGGGGGACATCTACTAACTATGGCTACACCTTC. Translating it yields CASRGTSTNYGYTF. The chain is built from TRBV25-1 and TRBJ1-2; possible D gene TRBD1, 6 bases. CDR3 length: 14 residues. Trimming removed 6 bases at V and 0 bases at J, with 11 bases between. CDR1 and CDR2 (germline): MGHDK, SYGVNS.